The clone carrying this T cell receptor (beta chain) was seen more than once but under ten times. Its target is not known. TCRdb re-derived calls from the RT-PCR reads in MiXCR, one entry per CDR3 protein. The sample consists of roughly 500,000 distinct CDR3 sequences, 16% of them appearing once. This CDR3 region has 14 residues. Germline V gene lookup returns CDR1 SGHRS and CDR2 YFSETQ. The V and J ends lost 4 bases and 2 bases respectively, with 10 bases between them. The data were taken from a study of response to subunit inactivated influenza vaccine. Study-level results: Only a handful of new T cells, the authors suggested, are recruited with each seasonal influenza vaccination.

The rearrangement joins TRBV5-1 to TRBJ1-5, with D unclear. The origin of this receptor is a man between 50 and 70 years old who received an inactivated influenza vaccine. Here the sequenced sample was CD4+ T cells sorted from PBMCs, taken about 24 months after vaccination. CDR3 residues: CASSPDFRNQPQHF. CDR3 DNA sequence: TGCGCCAGCAGCCCGGACTTCCGCAATCAGCCCCAGCATTTT.